The 16 T cell receptor beta chains below all came from one sample that was sequenced in a study of beta chain features in type 1 diabetes. Study results and caveats: In all four CD4+ subsets, TCRB CDR3 length was significantly, moderately reduced in type 1 diabetes.

The sequenced template was cDNA made from the entire isolated RNA. Measured with immunoSEQ multiplex PCR; TCRdb has only the in-frame clones, and not every one. This table holds tens of thousands of clones, under 45% found once. The antigens of these receptors remain unknown. Sequencing was carried out using Tregs from blood. The receptors here all came from a man in his thirties or forties with type 1 diabetes.

This clone turned up a few times. The genes are TRBV11-2 and TRBJ2-1; D might be TRBD2 (5 bases). Germline V gene sequence: CDR1 SGHAT, CDR2 FQNNGV. Trimming left V 5 bases short and J 9 bases short, with 26 bases between. There are 17 residues in the CDR3. CDR3 in amino acids: CASSLLGRVRGMGEQFF. In DNA, the CDR3 is TGTGCCAGCAGCCTCCTAGGGCGGGTAAGAGGTATGGGTGAGCAGTTCTTC.

The rearrangement uses TRBV28 and TRBJ1-3; no clear D gene. V was trimmed by 1 base and J by 0 bases, leaving 4 bases between them. CDR1 and CDR2 from the germline V gene are MDHEN and SYDVKM. This CDR3 is 14 amino acids long. CDR3 coding DNA: TGTGCCAGCAGTTTATCTCGCTCTGGAAACACCATATATTTT. Translating gives CASSLSRSGNTIYF.

The chain combines TRBV28 with TRBJ2-5, with TRBD1 matching 8 bases. The better agreement between TRBJ2-7 and the DNA end casts doubt on the J call. CDR3 length: 14 amino acids. CDR1 is MDHEN, CDR2 SYDVKM, per germline. The CDR3 region has the DNA TGTGCCAGCATTCGACAGGGGCTCACCTACGAGCAGTACTTC. It specifies CASIRQGLTYEQYF.

The chain is built from TRBV5-1 and TRBJ1-2; TRBD1 matches 9 bases. The trim removed 3 bases at V and 6 bases at J, leaving 6 bases unmatched. This CDR3 has 14 residues. Per the germline V gene, CDR1 is SGHRS and CDR2 is YFSETQ. CDR3 residues: CASSSGQGGDGYTF. For the CDR3, the DNA is TGCGCCAGCAGCTCGGGACAGGGCGGGGATGGCTACACCTTC.

The sample holds a few counts of this clone. The CDR3 nucleotides read TGTGCCAGTAGTATCGTTGGGGGGGGTACCGGGGAGCTGTTTTTT. This codes for CASSIVGGGTGELFF. This rearrangement joins TRBV19 to TRBJ2-2; 7 nucleotides align to TRBD2. CDR3 size: 15 residues. Losses at the gene ends were 3 bases for V and 5 bases for J; bases not matched to a gene: 6. Germline CDR1 reads LNHDA; CDR2 reads SQIVND (reference sequence).

The gene calls are TRBV19 and TRBJ2-3, with a weak D call TRBD2 (5 bases). CDR3 size: 14 residues. Germline lookup yields CDR1 LNHDA and CDR2 SQIVND (reference sequence). Trimming shortened V by 5 bases and J by 5 bases, and 14 bases separated the two germline ends. CDR3 nucleotides: TGTGCCAGTAGTGCCCGGGGTCCTCAAGATACGCAGTATTTT. Translating it yields CASSARGPQDTQYF.

V gene TRBV11-3 combines with J gene TRBJ2-1, with 8 positions matching TRBD2. J was trimmed by 0 bases and V by 5 bases; bases with no gene match: 6. The CDR3 sequence is 16 residues long. Germline assignment: CDR1 SGHNT and CDR2 YENEEA. The CDR3 protein is CASSGLSGSSYNEQFF. DNA for the CDR3: TGTGCCAGCAGCGGACTAAGCGGGAGCTCCTACAATGAGCAGTTCTTC.

This clone was seen a handful of times. For the CDR3, the DNA is TGTGCCAGTATACAAACAGGGCTCCAGGAGGATGGCTACACCTTC. Translating it yields CASIQTGLQEDGYTF. The genes are TRBV19 and TRBJ1-2; a weak D match, TRBD1 (6 bases). This CDR3 is 15 amino acids long. Germline CDR1 LNHDA, CDR2 SQIVND (reference sequence). Trimming removed 7 bases from V and 6 bases from J, with 21 bases in between.

J is TRBJ1-5 and V is TRBV28; D gene uncertain. The CDR3 contains 13 residues. The V and J ends lost 7 bases and 7 bases respectively, with 14 bases between them. Germline V gene lookup returns CDR1 MDHEN and CDR2 SYDVKM. The CDR3 nucleotides are TGTGCCAGCACCTCACTACCGCTGCAGCCCCAGCATTTT. Encoded protein: CASTSLPLQPQHF. Full variable domain (remainder filled in from reference TRBV28 and TRBJ1-5): DVKVTQSSRYLVKRTGEKVFLECVQDMDHENMFWYRQDPGLGLRLIYFSYDVKMKEKGDIPEGYSVSREKKERFSLILESASTNQTSMYLCASTSLPLQPQHFGDGTRLSIL.

The chain carries TRBV25-1 and TRBJ2-3, with a weak D call TRBD2 (6 bases). This CDR3 region has 14 residues. V lost 8 bases and J lost 7, with 19 bases in between. Per the germline V gene, CDR1 is MGHDK and CDR2 is SYGVNS. The CDR3 bases are TGTGCCAGCTCCCGGGCGGGGCCTCTACATACGCAGTATTTT. Encoded protein: CASSRAGPLHTQYF.

The V gene is TRBV4-1, the J gene TRBJ1-1, with 7 bases fitting TRBD1. The J segment lost 5 bases and the V segment lost 4 bases, leaving 10 bases of the junction unmatched. This CDR3 has 15 residues. Germline V gene data show CDR1 as MGHRA and CDR2 as YSYEKL. DNA of the CDR3: TGCGCCAGCAGCCCTCGAGAGACAGGGAGGACTGAAGCTTTCTTT. It translates to CASSPRETGRTEAFF.

This clone ranks as medium-sized (0.01 to 0.1%). The chain carries TRBV7-9 and TRBJ2-3; 8 bases align to TRBD2. CDR3 length equals 15 residues. CDR1 is SEHNR, CDR2 FQNEAQ, per germline (reference sequence). V shed 5 bases and J 4 bases; nucleotides not matched to a gene: 8. Here the CDR3 reads CASSIAGTRPDTQYF. The CDR3 nucleotides are TGTGCCAGCAGCATTGCCGGGACTAGACCAGATACGCAGTATTTT. The variable domain in full, with the rest retrieved from reference TRBV7-9 and TRBJ2-3, is DTGVSQNPRHKITKRGQNVTFRCDPISEHNRLYWYRQTLGQGPEFLTYFQNEAQLEKSRLLSDRFSAERPKGSFSTLEIQRTEQGDSAMYLCASSIAGTRPDTQYFGPGTRLTVL.

The J gene is TRBJ2-7, the V gene TRBV27, with 7 positions matching TRBD1. The CDR3 consists of 14 residues. V shed 6 bases and J 2 bases; nucleotides not matched to a gene: 7. CDR1 is MNHEY, CDR2 SMNVEV, per germline (reference sequence). Written as DNA, the CDR3 is TGTGCCAGCAGAGACAGTCAGGGGGCCTACGAGCAGTACTTC. Its translation: CASRDSQGAYEQYF.

V usage is TRBV5-6 and J usage is TRBJ2-1; tentatively, D is TRBD2 (5 bases). Germline V gives CDR1 SGHDT, CDR2 YYEEEE. There are 11 residues in the CDR3. The V end was cut by 5 bases, the J end by 9 bases, with 9 bases between. DNA of the CDR3: TGTGCCAGCAGTACTAGGGCTGAGCAGTTCTTC. It yields the protein CASSTRAEQFF.

This chain connects TRBV18 to TRBJ2-5; D is perhaps TRBD2 (6 bases). The germline gives CDR1 KGHSH, CDR2 LQKENI. Deletions cut 6 bases from V and 7 bases from J, with 18 bases between. CDR3 length: 14 residues. The CDR3 protein is CASSDTSGEGTQYF. CDR3 nucleotide sequence: TGTGCCAGCTCCGACACCTCGGGAGAGGGGACCCAGTACTTC.

The rearrangement links TRBV6-6 to TRBJ2-3, with 7 bases identical to TRBD2. The CDR3 spans 14 residues. CDR1 is MNHNY and CDR2 is SVGAGI in the germline V gene (reference sequence). V shed 7 bases, J shed 0 bases, and the junction held 4 bases outside the gene matches. This CDR3 reads CASTPSGSTDTQYF. CDR3 DNA: TGTGCCAGCACCCCTAGCGGTAGCACAGATACGCAGTATTTT.